This is a list of T cell receptor beta chains from one sample in a study of shared clonotypes between healthy human individuals. This table comes from immunoSEQ multiplex PCR, and its TCRdb copy is limited to in-frame clones, with some not included. The sample records roughly 1,100,000 clones, approximately 70% being singletons. Specimen: memory CD4+ T cells sorted from blood. The receptors were gathered from a man between 18 and 35 years old in good health. The CDR3 runs from the conserved cysteine through the conserved F or W. The D gene is left open where the match is weak. Not all rows give a size; the values are once, few, many and, for expanded clones, a class.

V gene: TRBV5-4; J gene: TRBJ1-1; D gene: TRBD1; clone size: .; CDR3 DNA: TGTGCCAGCAACCGGGACAGGGTTGTCACTGAAGCTTTCTTT; CDR3 protein: CASNRDRVVTEAFF
V gene: TRBV10-3; J gene: TRBJ2-1; D gene: .; clone size: many; CDR3 DNA: TGTGCCACCAATACCGGGACAACCAATGAGCAGTTCTTC; CDR3 protein: CATNTGTTNEQFF
V gene: TRBV2; J gene: TRBJ2-3; D gene: TRBD1; clone size: .; CDR3 DNA: TGTGCCAGCAGTGACACCCCGGGACAGGGAGGAGGTACGCAGTATTTT; CDR3 protein: CASSDTPGQGGGTQYF
V gene: TRBV18; J gene: TRBJ2-7; D gene: .; clone size: .; CDR3 DNA: TGTGCCAGCTCACCACGTGGGGCGGGCTACGAGCAGTACTTC; CDR3 protein: CASSPRGAGYEQYF
V gene: TRBV6-5; J gene: TRBJ1-1; D gene: .; clone size: .; CDR3 DNA: TGTGCCAGCAGTTACGGGGGCGGCTTGAACACTGAAGCTTTCTTT; CDR3 protein: CASSYGGGLNTEAFF
V gene: TRBV18; J gene: TRBJ2-5; D gene: .; clone size: .; CDR3 DNA: TGTGCCAGCTCCCTCAATACGGGTAAAGAGACCCAGTACTTC; CDR3 protein: CASSLNTGKETQYF
V gene: TRBV2; J gene: TRBJ1-5; D gene: .; clone size: once; CDR3 DNA: TGTGCCAGCACCCCCTTACCCAATCAGCCCCAGCATTTT; CDR3 protein: CASTPLPNQPQHF
V gene: TRBV28; J gene: TRBJ1-3; D gene: .; clone size: few; CDR3 DNA: TGTGCCAGCATCGGGGGGCGGACCATCTCTGGAAACACCATATATTTT; CDR3 protein: CASIGGRTISGNTIYF
V gene: TRBV2; J gene: TRBJ2-2; D gene: TRBD2; clone size: .; CDR3 DNA: TGTGCCAGTGGACTAGCGGGGGGCCGGAGAACCGGGGAGCTGTTTTTT; CDR3 protein: CASGLAGGRRTGELFF
V gene: TRBV7-2; J gene: TRBJ2-1; D gene: .; clone size: once; CDR3 DNA: TGTGCCAGCAGACAGAGACGGGGTGAGCAGTTCTTC; CDR3 protein: CASRQRRGEQFF
V gene: TRBV7-2; J gene: TRBJ2-5; D gene: TRBD2; clone size: .; CDR3 DNA: TGTGCCAGCAGCTTAAAAGTTCCTAGCGGGAGCGGGGAGACCCAGTACTTC; CDR3 protein: CASSLKVPSGSGETQYF
V gene: TRBV7-9; J gene: TRBJ1-1; D gene: .; clone size: once; CDR3 DNA: TGTGCCAGCAGCTTAACGGGGGCTCGGACTGAAGCTTTCTTT; CDR3 protein: CASSLTGARTEAFF
V gene: TRBV4-3; J gene: TRBJ1-1; D gene: .; clone size: .; CDR3 DNA: TGCGCCAGCAGCCAAGAGGCAGGCAACACTGAAGCTTTCTTT; CDR3 protein: CASSQEAGNTEAFF
V gene: TRBV5-1; J gene: TRBJ1-6; D gene: TRBD1; clone size: once; CDR3 DNA: TGCGCCAGCAGCTCGGGGACAGGGGGCGAATCACCCCTCCACTTT; CDR3 protein: CASSSGTGGESPLHF
V gene: TRBV19; J gene: TRBJ1-1; D gene: .; clone size: .; CDR3 DNA: TGTGCCAGTAGTCATCGGTTATCGAAGGGGAACACTGAAGCTTTCTTT; CDR3 protein: CASSHRLSKGNTEAFF
V gene: TRBV6-5; J gene: TRBJ1-1; D gene: .; clone size: .; CDR3 DNA: TGTGCCAGCAGTTACGTGGGACCGAACACTGAAGCTTTCTTT; CDR3 protein: CASSYVGPNTEAFF
V gene: TRBV5-1; J gene: TRBJ2-6; D gene: .; clone size: .; CDR3 DNA: TGCGCCAGCAGCTCGGCCTCTGGGGCCAACGTCCTGACTTTC; CDR3 protein: CASSSASGANVLTF
V gene: TRBV2; J gene: TRBJ2-7; D gene: .; clone size: few; CDR3 DNA: TGTGCCAGCAGACCGGACAGCTCCTACGAGCAGTACTTC; CDR3 protein: CASRPDSSYEQYF
V gene: TRBV2; J gene: TRBJ2-7; D gene: TRBD2; clone size: .; CDR3 DNA: TGTGCCAGCAGTGGGGGACTAGCGGGCCACGAGCAGTACTTC; CDR3 protein: CASSGGLAGHEQYF
V gene: TRBV2; J gene: TRBJ1-2; D gene: .; clone size: few; CDR3 DNA: TGTGCCAGCAGTGAAAAGGCGTTTGACTATGGCTACACCTTC; CDR3 protein: CASSEKAFDYGYTF
V gene: TRBV29-1; J gene: TRBJ1-4; D gene: .; clone size: .; CDR3 DNA: TGCAGCGTTGACGAGGGATGGGAAAAACTGTTTTTT; CDR3 protein: CSVDEGWEKLFF
V gene: TRBV28; J gene: TRBJ2-7; D gene: .; clone size: .; CDR3 DNA: TGTGCCAGCAGTTTCTCAGCCTACGAGCAGTACTTC; CDR3 protein: CASSFSAYEQYF
V gene: TRBV5-1; J gene: TRBJ1-2; D gene: .; clone size: once; CDR3 DNA: TGCGCCAGCAGCACAGGCAGGGTCCACTATGGCTACACCTTC; CDR3 protein: CASSTGRVHYGYTF
V gene: TRBV7-9; J gene: TRBJ1-5; D gene: .; clone size: .; CDR3 DNA: TGTGCCAGCAGCTCGCGACAGAATCAGCCCCAGCATTTT; CDR3 protein: CASSSRQNQPQHF
V gene: TRBV6-1; J gene: TRBJ2-2; D gene: .; clone size: few; CDR3 DNA: TGTGCCAGCAGTGAAAATTCCGGGGATGGGCGGACCGGGGAGCTGTTTTTT; CDR3 protein: CASSENSGDGRTGELFF
V gene: TRBV18; J gene: TRBJ1-2; D gene: .; clone size: .; CDR3 DNA: TGTGCCAGCTCACCGGGACCGGGGGACGGCTACACCTTC; CDR3 protein: CASSPGPGDGYTF
V gene: TRBV5-1; J gene: TRBJ1-2; D gene: TRBD1; clone size: .; CDR3 DNA: TGCGCCAGCAGCGCGGACAGGTATGGCTACACCTTC; CDR3 protein: CASSADRYGYTF
V gene: TRBV19; J gene: TRBJ1-3; D gene: .; clone size: .; CDR3 DNA: TGTGCCAGTAGTATGACTATGGGCTCTGGAAACACCATATATTTT; CDR3 protein: CASSMTMGSGNTIYF
V gene: TRBV6-6; J gene: TRBJ1-1; D gene: .; clone size: .; CDR3 DNA: TGTGCCAGCACCCTAGACGGAAACACTGAAGCTTTCTTT; CDR3 protein: CASTLDGNTEAFF
V gene: TRBV28; J gene: TRBJ2-3; D gene: TRBD2; clone size: once; CDR3 DNA: TGTGCCAGCAGTCCAGGGACTAGCGGGGCTAGCACAGATACGCAGTATTTT; CDR3 protein: CASSPGTSGASTDTQYF
V gene: TRBV28; J gene: TRBJ1-5; D gene: .; clone size: few; CDR3 DNA: TGTGCCAGCAGTTTTGTCGGTGTCAATCAGCCCCAGCATTTT; CDR3 protein: CASSFVGVNQPQHF
V gene: TRBV6-1; J gene: TRBJ2-2; D gene: TRBD2; clone size: .; CDR3 DNA: TGTGCCAGCAGTGGGACTAGCGGGAGTTGGACCGGGGAGCTGTTTTTT; CDR3 protein: CASSGTSGSWTGELFF
V gene: TRBV5-6; J gene: TRBJ2-1; D gene: TRBD1; clone size: once; CDR3 DNA: TGTGCCAGCAGCCTGAACAGGGGGCGAGGTGAGCAGTTCTTC; CDR3 protein: CASSLNRGRGEQFF
V gene: TRBV4-2; J gene: TRBJ1-2; D gene: TRBD1; clone size: once; CDR3 DNA: TGTGCCAGCAGCCAACAAGCGGGGACAGGGGCTGCTAACTATGGCTACACCTTC; CDR3 protein: CASSQQAGTGAANYGYTF